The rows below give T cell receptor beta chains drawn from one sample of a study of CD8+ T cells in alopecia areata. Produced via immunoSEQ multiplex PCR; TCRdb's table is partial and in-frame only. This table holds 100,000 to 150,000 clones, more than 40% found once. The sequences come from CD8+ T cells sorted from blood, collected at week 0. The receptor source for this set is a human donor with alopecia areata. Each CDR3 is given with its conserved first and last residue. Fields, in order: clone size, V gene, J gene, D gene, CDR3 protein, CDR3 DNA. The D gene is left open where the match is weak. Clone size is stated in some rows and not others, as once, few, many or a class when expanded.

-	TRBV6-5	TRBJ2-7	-	CASSFGGMEYF	TGTGCCAGCAGTTTCGGGGGCATGGAGTACTTC
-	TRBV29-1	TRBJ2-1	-	CSVVNNEQFF	TGCAGCGTTGTAAATAATGAGCAGTTCTTC
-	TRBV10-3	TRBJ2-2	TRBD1	CASNTPGQGAIGELFF	TGTGCCAGCAACACCCCGGGACAGGGGGCAATCGGGGAGCTGTTTTTT
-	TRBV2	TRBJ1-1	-	CAGEGERAEAFF	TGTGCTGGGGAGGGGGAAAGGGCTGAAGCTTTCTTT
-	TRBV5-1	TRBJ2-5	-	CASSTKDWSSRRETQYF	TGCGCCAGCAGCACCAAGGATTGGTCCTCCCGAAGGGAGACCCAGTACTTC
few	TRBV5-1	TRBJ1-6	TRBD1	CASSPGQQSSYNSPLHF	TGCGCCAGCAGCCCGGGACAGCAGAGCTCCTATAATTCACCCCTCCACTTT
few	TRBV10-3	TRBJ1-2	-	CAAKTPLANYGYTF	TGTGCCGCTAAGACACCGTTAGCTAACTATGGCTACACCTTC
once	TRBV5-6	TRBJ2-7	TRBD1	CASSLATGQGARGEQYF	TGTGCCAGCAGCTTGGCGACTGGACAGGGGGCGCGAGGCGAGCAGTACTTC
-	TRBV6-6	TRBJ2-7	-	CASSSQVYEQYF	TGTGCCAGCAGCTCACAAGTCTACGAGCAGTACTTC
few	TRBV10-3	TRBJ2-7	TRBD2	CAISDTSGGFHEQYF	TGTGCCATCAGTGATACTAGCGGGGGGTTCCACGAGCAGTACTTC
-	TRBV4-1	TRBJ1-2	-	CASSQPGRIYGYTF	TGCGCCAGCAGCCAACCGGGACGTATCTATGGCTACACCTTC
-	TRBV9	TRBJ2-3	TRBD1	CASSRQGAGDTQYF	TGTGCCAGCAGCAGGCAGGGGGCTGGAGATACGCAGTATTTT
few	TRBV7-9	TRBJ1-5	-	CASTSGDDNQPQHF	TGTGCCAGCACCTCAGGGGACGACAATCAGCCCCAGCATTTT
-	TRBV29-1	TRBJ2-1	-	CSVSSYNEQFF	TGCAGCGTGAGCTCCTACAATGAGCAGTTCTTC
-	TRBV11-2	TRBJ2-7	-	CASSLTHEQYF	TGTGCCAGCAGCTTAACACACGAGCAGTACTTC
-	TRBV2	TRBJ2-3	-	CASTSGTQYF	TGTGCCAGCACCTCTGGAACGCAGTATTTT
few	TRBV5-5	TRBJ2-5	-	CASSLVETQYF	TGTGCCAGCAGCTTGGTTGAGACCCAGTACTTC
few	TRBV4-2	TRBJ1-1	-	CASSQDVQGPWGTEAFF	TGTGCCAGCAGCCAAGACGTACAGGGCCCCTGGGGGACTGAAGCTTTCTTT
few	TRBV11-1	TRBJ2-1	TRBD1	CASSSTGLHNEQFF	TGTGCCAGCAGCTCGACAGGGCTCCACAATGAGCAGTTCTTC
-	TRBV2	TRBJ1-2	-	CASIIGDLYGYTF	TGTGCCAGCATTATAGGGGACTTATATGGCTACACCTTC
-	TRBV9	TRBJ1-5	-	CASSVGSNQPQHF	TGTGCCAGCAGCGTTGGCAGCAATCAGCCCCAGCATTTT
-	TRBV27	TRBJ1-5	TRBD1	CASSVVQGYQPQHF	TGTGCCAGCAGTGTCGTACAGGGGTATCAGCCCCAGCATTTT
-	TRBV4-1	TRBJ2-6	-	CASSLGPGSGANVLTF	TGCGCCAGCAGCCTTGGTCCCGGGTCTGGGGCCAACGTCCTGACTTTC
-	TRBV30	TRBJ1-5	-	CAWSRQPDQPQHF	TGTGCCTGGAGCAGACAGCCGGATCAGCCCCAGCATTTT
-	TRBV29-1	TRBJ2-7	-	CSALTEFSYEQYF	TGCAGCGCCTTGACGGAGTTCTCCTACGAGCAGTACTTC
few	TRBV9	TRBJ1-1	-	CASSVLSATEAFF	TGTGCCAGCAGCGTACTCAGTGCGACTGAAGCTTTCTTT
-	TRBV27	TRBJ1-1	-	CASSAGVTEAFF	TGTGCCAGCAGTGCAGGGGTAACTGAAGCTTTCTTT
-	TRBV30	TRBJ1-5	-	CAWTGWGQPQHF	TGTGCCTGGACAGGGTGGGGTCAGCCCCAGCATTTT
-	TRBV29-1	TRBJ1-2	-	CSAGPAEFYGYTF	TGCAGCGCCGGCCCCGCAGAGTTCTATGGCTACACCTTC
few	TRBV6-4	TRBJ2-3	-	CASSERAGIGDTQYF	TGCGCCAGCAGTGAAAGGGCCGGAATTGGAGATACGCAGTATTTT
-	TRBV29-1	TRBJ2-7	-	CSVEEGTGTYEQYF	TGCAGCGTTGAAGAGGGAACGGGGACCTACGAGCAGTACTTC
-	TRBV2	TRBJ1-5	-	CASRAVGGQPQHF	TGTGCCAGCAGGGCCGTGGGGGGTCAGCCCCAGCATTTT
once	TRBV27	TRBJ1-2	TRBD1	CASSWDRGIHYGYTF	TGTGCCAGCAGTTGGGACAGGGGCATCCACTATGGCTACACCTTC
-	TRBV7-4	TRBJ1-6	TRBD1	CASRPETGNSPLHF	TGTGCCAGCAGACCTGAGACAGGGAATTCACCCCTCCACTTT
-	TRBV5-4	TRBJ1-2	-	CASSLDPSLPNYGYTF	TGTGCCAGCAGCCTGGACCCTTCCCTTCCGAACTATGGCTACACCTTC
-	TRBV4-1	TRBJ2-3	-	CASSQQGSTDTQYF	TGCGCCAGCAGCCAACAAGGTAGCACAGATACGCAGTATTTT
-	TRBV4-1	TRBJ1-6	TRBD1	CASSQAGTVHSPLHF	TGCGCCAGCAGCCAAGCCGGGACAGTCCATTCACCCCTCCACTTT
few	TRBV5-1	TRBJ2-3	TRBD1	CASSGGQGEVIPTQYF	TGCGCCAGCAGCGGGGGACAGGGAGAGGTCATTCCTACGCAGTATTTT
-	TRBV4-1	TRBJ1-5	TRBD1	CASSQDRNQPQHF	TGCGCCAGCAGCCAGGACAGGAATCAGCCCCAGCATTTT
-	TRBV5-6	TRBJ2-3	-	CASTVLGSTDTQYF	TGTGCCAGCACCGTACTCGGGAGCACAGATACGCAGTATTTT
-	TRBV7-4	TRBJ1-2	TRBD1	CASSLPGQGGYGYTF	TGTGCCAGCAGCTTACCCGGACAGGGAGGCTATGGCTACACCTTC
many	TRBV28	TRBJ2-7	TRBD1	CASSWTGGSYEQYF	TGTGCCAGCAGTTGGACAGGGGGCTCCTACGAGCAGTACTTC
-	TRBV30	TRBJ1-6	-	CAWSVVGDSPLHF	TGTGCCTGGAGTGTAGTAGGGGACTCACCCCTCCACTTT
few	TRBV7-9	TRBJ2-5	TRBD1	CASSFGDSQETQYF	TGTGCCAGCAGCTTTGGGGACAGCCAAGAGACCCAGTACTTC
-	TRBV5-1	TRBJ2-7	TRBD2	CASSPSGGSSYEQYF	TGCGCCAGCAGCCCTAGCGGGGGGTCCTCCTACGAGCAGTACTTC
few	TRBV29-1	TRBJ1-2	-	CSVESGYGYGYTF	TGCAGCGTCGAATCAGGGTACGGCTATGGCTACACCTTC
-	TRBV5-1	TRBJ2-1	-	CASVPGRTNSYNEQFF	TGCGCCAGCGTGCCAGGACGGACGAACTCCTACAATGAGCAGTTCTTC
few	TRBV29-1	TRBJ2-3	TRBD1	CSVEGTGYLTSTDTQYF	TGCAGCGTTGAAGGGACAGGATACCTTACTAGCACAGATACGCAGTATTTT
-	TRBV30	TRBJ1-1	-	CAWNGGVNTEAFF	TGTGCCTGGAACGGGGGGGTGAACACTGAAGCTTTCTTT
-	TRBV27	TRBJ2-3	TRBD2	CASSFSGGAWDTQYF	TGTGCCAGCAGTTTTAGCGGGGGGGCCTGGGATACGCAGTATTTT
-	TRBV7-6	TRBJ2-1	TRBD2	CASSLTVAGGNEQFF	TGTGCCAGCAGCTTAACGGTAGCGGGGGGAAATGAGCAGTTCTTC
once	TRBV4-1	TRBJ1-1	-	CASTRDFPYRTEAFF	TGTGCCAGCACGAGGGACTTCCCTTATAGGACTGAAGCTTTCTTT
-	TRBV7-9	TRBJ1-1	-	CASSLVGNTEAFF	TGTGCCAGCAGCTTAGTAGGGAACACTGAAGCTTTCTTT
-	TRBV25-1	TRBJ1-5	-	CASSGFPFQPQHF	TGTGCCAGCAGTGGATTCCCTTTCCAGCCCCAGCATTTT
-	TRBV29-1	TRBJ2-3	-	CSVASGEADTQYF	TGCAGCGTTGCCTCCGGCGAGGCAGATACGCAGTATTTT